The clone carrying this TCR beta chain was observed a handful of times. The same CDR3 also results from other DNA sequences found in this sample. Original handling: Quantification of nucleated cells was approximated via reference gene primer amplification. TCRdb's copy holds only in-frame clones and misses some; the assay was immunoSEQ multiplex PCR. V and J calls and clone size are copied from that table; D and trimming were computed from the DNA. The sample lists about 250,000 clones; around nine tenths were seen once. The data were obtained in a study of blood T cell repertoires in COVID-19. Participant-given clinical history determined each cohort assignment. Recovered status applied to Cohort 3 donors who had two consecutive negative PCRs. It also applied to those with clearance or with symptom resolution. CDR3 length equals 13 residues. Germline V gene sequence: CDR1 GTSNPN, CDR2 SVGIG (reference sequence). V lost 0 bases to trimming and J lost 0 bases, with 3 bases between them.

Sequencing was carried out using PBMCs or T cells enriched from blood (not recorded which). The TCR was taken from a woman aged 45-65 years who had recovered from COVID-19. The rearrangement links TRBV30 to TRBJ1-3; D uncertain. In DNA form, the CDR3 reads TGTGCCTGGAGTGTCCTCTCTGGAAACACCATATATTTT. This codes for CAWSVLSGNTIYF.